This T cell receptor beta chain was observed in a study of blood T cell repertoires in COVID-19. Overall study context: COVID-19 samples collected from the United States, Italy and Spain covered acute and convalescent phases. PBMCs, B-cell-depleted T cells, or T cells were the source of the cDNA or gDNA that made up the material.

Methods used by the authors: The authors estimated nucleated cell counts from reference gene primer amplification. Some clones are missing from TCRdb's copy, which holds only in-frame ones; the method was immunoSEQ multiplex PCR. V and J calls and clone size follow that table, whereas D and trimming were derived from the DNA. This sample has some 120,000 clones; more than 70% occur once, and the top ten carry approximately 1.8%. Looked up from germline, CDR1 is MNHEY and CDR2 is SVGAGI. V was pared by 5 bases and J by 5 bases, with 9 bases of the junction left unmatched. This CDR3 has 15 amino acids.

This receptor was obtained from a man between 65 and 85 years old with acute or convalescent COVID-19. The chain links TRBV6-5 to TRBJ2-7; the match to TRBD1 covers 10 bases. The specimen was peripheral blood. CDR3 bases: TGTGCCAGCAGTCCGACAGGGGGCCCGGGGGACGAGCAGTACTTC. Protein sequence: CASSPTGGPGDEQYF.